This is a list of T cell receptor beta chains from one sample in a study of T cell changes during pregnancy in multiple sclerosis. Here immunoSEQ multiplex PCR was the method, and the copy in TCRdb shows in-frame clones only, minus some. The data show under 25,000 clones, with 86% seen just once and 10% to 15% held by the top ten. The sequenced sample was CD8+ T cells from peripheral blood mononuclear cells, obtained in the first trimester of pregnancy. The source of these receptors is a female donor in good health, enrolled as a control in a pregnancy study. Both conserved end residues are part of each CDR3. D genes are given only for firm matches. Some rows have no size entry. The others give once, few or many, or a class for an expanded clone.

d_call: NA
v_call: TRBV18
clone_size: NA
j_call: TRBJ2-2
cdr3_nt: TGTGCCAGCTCACCTATAGACAGAGCGAACACCGGGGAGCTGTTTTTT
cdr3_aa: CASSPIDRANTGELFF

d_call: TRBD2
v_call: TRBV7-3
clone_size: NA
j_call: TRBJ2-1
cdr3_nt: TGTGCCAGCAGCTTACAAGCGGGAGTGGCTTACAATGAGCAGTTCTTC
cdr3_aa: CASSLQAGVAYNEQFF

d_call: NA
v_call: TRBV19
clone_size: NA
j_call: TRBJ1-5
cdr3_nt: TGTGCCAGTAGTACAGGGGTGGGCCAGCCCCAGCATTTT
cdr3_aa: CASSTGVGQPQHF

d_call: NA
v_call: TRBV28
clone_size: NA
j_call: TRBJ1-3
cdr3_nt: TGTGCCAGCAGTTTTCCTAATGGAAACACCATATATTTT
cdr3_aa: CASSFPNGNTIYF

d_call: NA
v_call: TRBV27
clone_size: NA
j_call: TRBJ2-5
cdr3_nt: TGTGCCAGCAGTATTCGACGAGGCAAGGGGGAAGAGACCCAGTACTTC
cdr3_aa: CASSIRRGKGEETQYF

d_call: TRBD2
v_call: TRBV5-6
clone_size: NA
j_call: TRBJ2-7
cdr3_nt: TGTGCCAGCAGCCAATTTCCTAGCGGGAGGGCAGGGGAGCAGTACTTC
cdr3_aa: CASSQFPSGRAGEQYF

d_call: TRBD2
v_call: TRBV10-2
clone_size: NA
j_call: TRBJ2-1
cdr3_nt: TGCGCCAGCAGTGATAGGGAGGGGCTACCTTACAATGAGCAGTTCTTC
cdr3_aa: CASSDREGLPYNEQFF

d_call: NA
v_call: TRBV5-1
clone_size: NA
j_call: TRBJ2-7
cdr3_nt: TGCGCCAGCAGCTTGGAACAGGGGGGGTACGAGCAGTACTTC
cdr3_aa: CASSLEQGGYEQYF

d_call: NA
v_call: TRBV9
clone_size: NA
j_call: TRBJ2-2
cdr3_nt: TGTGCCAGCAGCTCCCGGGACACCGGGGAGCTGTTTTTT
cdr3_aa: CASSSRDTGELFF

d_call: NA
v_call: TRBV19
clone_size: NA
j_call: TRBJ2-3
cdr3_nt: TGTGCCAGTATGGGACTCACAGATACGCAGTATTTT
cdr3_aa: CASMGLTDTQYF

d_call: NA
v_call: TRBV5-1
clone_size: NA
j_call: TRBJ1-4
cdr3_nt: TGCGCCAGCAGCTTAGCGGCAACTAATGAAAAACTGTTTTTT
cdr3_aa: CASSLAATNEKLFF

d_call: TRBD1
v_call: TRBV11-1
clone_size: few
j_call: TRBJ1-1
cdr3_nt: TGTGCCAGCAGCTCTTGGACAGGGAACACTGAAGCTTTCTTT
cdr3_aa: CASSSWTGNTEAFF

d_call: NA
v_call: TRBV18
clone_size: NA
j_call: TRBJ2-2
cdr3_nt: TGTGCCAGCTCACCGACGCTCGACAGTACGAACACCGGGGAGCTGTTTTTT
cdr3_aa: CASSPTLDSTNTGELFF

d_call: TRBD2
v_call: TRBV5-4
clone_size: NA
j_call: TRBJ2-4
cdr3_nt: TGTGCCAGCAGCTTGGCCGGGGGGGCCAAAAACATTCAGTACTTC
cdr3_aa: CASSLAGGAKNIQYF

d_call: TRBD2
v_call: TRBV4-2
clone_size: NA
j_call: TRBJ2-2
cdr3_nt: TGTGCCAGCAGCCAAGGGCGGGGGGGTTCCGGGGAGCTGTTTTTT
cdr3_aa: CASSQGRGGSGELFF

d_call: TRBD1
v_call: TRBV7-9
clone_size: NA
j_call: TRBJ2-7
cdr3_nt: TGTGCCAGCAGCCCTCCGAGGACAGGCCCCTACGAGCAGTACTTC
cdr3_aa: CASSPPRTGPYEQYF

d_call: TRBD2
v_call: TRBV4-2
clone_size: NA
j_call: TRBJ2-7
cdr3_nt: TGTGCCAGCAGCCAGGCCGAGGGAGGGAGGGACGAGCAGTACTTC
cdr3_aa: CASSQAEGGRDEQYF

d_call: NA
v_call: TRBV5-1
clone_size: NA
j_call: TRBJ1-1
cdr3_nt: TGCGCCAGCAGCACAGGGACGGCGAACACTGAAGCTTTCTTT
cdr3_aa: CASSTGTANTEAFF

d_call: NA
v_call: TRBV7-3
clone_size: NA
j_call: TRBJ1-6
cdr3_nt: TGTGCCAGCAGCTTAGGGCCCAGCTCCTATAATTCACCCCTCCACTTT
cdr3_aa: CASSLGPSSYNSPLHF

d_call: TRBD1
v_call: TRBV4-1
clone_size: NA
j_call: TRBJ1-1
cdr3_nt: TGCGCCAGCAGCTCCGGGACAGAGAACACTGAAGCTTTCTTT
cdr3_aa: CASSSGTENTEAFF

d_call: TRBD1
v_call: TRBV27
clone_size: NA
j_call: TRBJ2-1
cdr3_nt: TGTGCCAGCAGTCAACCCCAGGGGGTGTACAATGAGCAGTTCTTC
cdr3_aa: CASSQPQGVYNEQFF

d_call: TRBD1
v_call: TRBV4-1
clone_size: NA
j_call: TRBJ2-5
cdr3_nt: TGCGCCAGCAGCACCCCTGGGACAGGGAAAGAGACCCAGTACTTC
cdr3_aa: CASSTPGTGKETQYF

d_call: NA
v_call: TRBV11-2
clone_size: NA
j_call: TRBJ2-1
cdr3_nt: TGTGCCAGCAGTCTAGGCCGGAATGAGCAGTTCTTC
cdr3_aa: CASSLGRNEQFF

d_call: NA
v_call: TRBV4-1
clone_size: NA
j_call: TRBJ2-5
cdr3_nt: TGCGCCAGCAGCCAAGTTTCTAGCTCGGCGGAGACCCAGTACTTC
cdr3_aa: CASSQVSSSAETQYF

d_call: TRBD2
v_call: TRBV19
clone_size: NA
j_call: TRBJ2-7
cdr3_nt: TGTGCCAGTAGTATAACTAGCGGGGACTACGAGCAGTACTTC
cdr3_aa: CASSITSGDYEQYF

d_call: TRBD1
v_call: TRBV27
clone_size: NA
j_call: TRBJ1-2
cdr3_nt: TGTGCCAGCAGTTTAGGACAGGGAAGTTCCTATGGCTACACCTTC
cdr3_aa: CASSLGQGSSYGYTF

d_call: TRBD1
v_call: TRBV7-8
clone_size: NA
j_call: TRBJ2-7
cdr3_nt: TGTGCCAGCAGCCACGGACCGGGACAGGGGAAGTACGAGCAGTACTTC
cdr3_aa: CASSHGPGQGKYEQYF

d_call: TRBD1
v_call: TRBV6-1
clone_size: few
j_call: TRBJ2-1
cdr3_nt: TGTGCCAGCAGTGAAGGGGCAGGGGGAGAGGATGAGCAGTTCTTC
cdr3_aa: CASSEGAGGEDEQFF

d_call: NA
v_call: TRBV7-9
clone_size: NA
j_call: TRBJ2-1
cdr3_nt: TGTGCCAGCATGCCAAAGGGGTTTGGCAATGAGCAGTTCTTC
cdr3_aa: CASMPKGFGNEQFF

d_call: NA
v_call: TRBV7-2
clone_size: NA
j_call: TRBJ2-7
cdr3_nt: TGTGCCAGCAGCTCCCCCTCGGGGGTCGATACGCAGTACTTC
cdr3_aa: CASSSPSGVDTQYF

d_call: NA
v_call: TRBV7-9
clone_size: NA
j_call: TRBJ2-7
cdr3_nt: TGCGCCAGCAGCCAAGTAGCGGACTACTCCTACGAGCAGTACTTC
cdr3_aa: CASSQVADYSYEQYF

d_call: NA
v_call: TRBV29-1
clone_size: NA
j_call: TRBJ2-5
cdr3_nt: TGCAGCGTGGGGACAGGGCGGGAGGTAGAGACCCAGTACTTC
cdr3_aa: CSVGTGREVETQYF

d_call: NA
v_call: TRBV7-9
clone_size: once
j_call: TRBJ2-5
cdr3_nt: TGTGCCAGCAGCTCACCCTTCGGCGAGGGAGAGACCCAGTACTTC
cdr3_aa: CASSSPFGEGETQYF

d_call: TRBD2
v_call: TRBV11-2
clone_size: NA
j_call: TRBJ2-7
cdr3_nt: TGTGCCAGCAGCTTAAACGGAGCGGGAGGGTCCTACGAGCAGTACTTC
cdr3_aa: CASSLNGAGGSYEQYF

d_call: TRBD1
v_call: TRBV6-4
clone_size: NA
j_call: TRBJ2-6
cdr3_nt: TGTGCCAGCAGCCTACAGGGGGCAGCTGGGGCCAACGTCCTGACTTTC
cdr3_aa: CASSLQGAAGANVLTF

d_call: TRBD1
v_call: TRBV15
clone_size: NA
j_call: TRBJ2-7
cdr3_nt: TGTGCCACCAGGGAGACAGGGATGCCCTACGAGCAGTACTTC
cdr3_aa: CATRETGMPYEQYF

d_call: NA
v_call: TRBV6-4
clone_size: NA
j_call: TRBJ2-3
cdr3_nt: TGTGCCAGCAGCGGGACACCTGAGGATACGCAGTATTTT
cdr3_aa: CASSGTPEDTQYF

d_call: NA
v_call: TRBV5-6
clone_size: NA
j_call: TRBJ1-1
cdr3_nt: TGTGCCAGCAGCTTGGGGGCGCAGGGGAACACTGAAGCTTTCTTT
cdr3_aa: CASSLGAQGNTEAFF

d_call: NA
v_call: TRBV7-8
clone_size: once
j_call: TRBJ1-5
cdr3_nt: TGTGCCAGCAGCTTAGATCTGGGCACATTTAGCAATCAGCCCCAGCATTTT
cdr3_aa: CASSLDLGTFSNQPQHF

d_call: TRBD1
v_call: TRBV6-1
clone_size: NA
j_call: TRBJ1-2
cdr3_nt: TGTGCCAGCAGTCACGGACAGGAGTCAGGGGGCTACACCTTC
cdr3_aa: CASSHGQESGGYTF

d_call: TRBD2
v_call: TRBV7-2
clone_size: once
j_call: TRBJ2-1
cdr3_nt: TGTGCCAGCAGCTTAGACTCTAGCGGGAGCAATGAGCAGTTCTTC
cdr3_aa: CASSLDSSGSNEQFF

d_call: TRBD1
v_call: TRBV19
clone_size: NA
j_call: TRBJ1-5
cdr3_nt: TGTGCCAGTAGTCCTACAGGGGAAGGGGGGCGGGCGAATCAGCCCCAGCATTTT
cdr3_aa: CASSPTGEGGRANQPQHF

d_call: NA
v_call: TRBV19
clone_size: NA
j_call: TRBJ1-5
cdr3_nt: TGTGCCAGTAGTATTGGGGCTGGTCAGCCCCAGCATTTT
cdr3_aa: CASSIGAGQPQHF

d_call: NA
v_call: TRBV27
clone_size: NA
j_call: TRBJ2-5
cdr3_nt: TGTGCCAGCAGTTTACTGTACCAAGAGACCCAGTACTTC
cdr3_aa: CASSLLYQETQYF

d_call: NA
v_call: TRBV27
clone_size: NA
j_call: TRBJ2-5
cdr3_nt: TGTGCCAGCAGTTCTTCAAGGGTCAGAGGGGAGACCCAGTACTTC
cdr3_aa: CASSSSRVRGETQYF

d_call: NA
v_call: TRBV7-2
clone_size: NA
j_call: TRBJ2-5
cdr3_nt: TGTGCCAGCAGCTCATTTAGTACCCGCAAAGAGACCCAGTACTTC
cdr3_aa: CASSSFSTRKETQYF

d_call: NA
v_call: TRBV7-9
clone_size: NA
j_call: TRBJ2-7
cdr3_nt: TGTGCCAGCAGCTTACGAGGGAATGATAAGCAGTACTTC
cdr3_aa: CASSLRGNDKQYF

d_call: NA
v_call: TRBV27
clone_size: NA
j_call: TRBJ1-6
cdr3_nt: TGTGCCACCTCGCTAGTAACGGGGAGCTACACGAGCTCCTATAATTCACCCCTCCACTTT
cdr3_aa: CATSLVTGSYTSSYNSPLHF

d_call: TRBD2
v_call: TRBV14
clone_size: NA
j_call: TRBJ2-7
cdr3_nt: TGTGCCAGCAGCACCGGGACTAGCGGGGCCTACGAGCAGTACTTC
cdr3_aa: CASSTGTSGAYEQYF

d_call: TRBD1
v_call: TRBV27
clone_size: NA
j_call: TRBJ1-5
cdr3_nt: TGTGCCAGCAGTTTATCGTCCGGGACAGGGGGCTTCAATAGCAATCAGCCCCAGCATTTT
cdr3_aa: CASSLSSGTGGFNSNQPQHF